One sample yielded the 3 T cell receptor beta chains listed below, sequenced in a study of cytomegalovirus exposure and HLA in healthy donors. It was with 60 Vbeta and 13 Jbeta primers that the PCR ran. The assay was immunoSEQ multiplex PCR, and TCRdb's table has in-frame clones only and misses some. This sample has about 200,000 clones, with roughly 85% found just once. The source material was PBMCs. These receptors came from a young man in good health and CMV-seronegative.

The rearrangement uses TRBV11-3 and TRBJ2-6, with D possibly matching TRBD2 (5 bases). Germline CDR1 and CDR2: SGHNT and YENEEA. Trimming left V 1 base short and J 0 bases short, with 16 bases between. The CDR3 covers 19 residues. CDR3 sequence (DNA): TGTGCCAGCAGCTTAGGAGGTGCAGGACTCCTCTCTGGGGCCAACGTCCTGACTTTC. Amino acids: CASSLGGAGLLSGANVLTF.

The J gene is TRBJ1-4, the V gene TRBV19; 7 nucleotides match TRBD1. Germline values: CDR1 LNHDA, CDR2 SQIVND (reference sequence). The CDR3 runs to 14 residues. The ends lost 6 bases at V and 8 bases at J; junction bases unmatched: 9. This CDR3 reads CASSRGQVGEKLFF. In DNA form, the CDR3 reads TGTGCCAGTAGCCGTGGACAGGTCGGCGAAAAACTGTTTTTT.

The chain has TRBV30 and TRBJ2-5; D might be TRBD2 (6 bases). The germline CDR1 and CDR2 sequences are GTSNPN and SVGIG (reference sequence). Trimming stripped 3 bases from V and 5 bases from J, with 19 bases between. The CDR3 runs 15 residues. CDR3 protein: CAWSPGLGAGETQYF. CDR3 coding DNA: TGTGCCTGGAGCCCCGGTCTTGGGGCGGGGGAGACCCAGTACTTC. The full variable domain, rest sourced from reference TRBV30 and TRBJ2-5, is SQTIHQWPATLVQPVGSPLSLECTVEGTSNPNLYWYRQAAGRGLQLLFYSVGIGQISSEVPQNLSASRPQDRQFILSSKKLLLSDSGFYLCAWSPGLGAGETQYFGPGTRLLVL.